These T cell receptor beta chains were read from a single sample in a study of T cells after yellow fever vaccination. TCRdb fed the 5' RACE reads into MiXCR, producing one record per CDR3 protein. The data hold about 360,000 distinct CDR3 sequences, with 6.2% observed a single time. The sequencing used PBMCs, collected 5 days after the yellow fever booster vaccination. The origin of the receptors is a young man who received the YFV17D yellow fever vaccine. Each CDR3 is given with its conserved first and last residue. A D gene is named only where the DNA matches it firmly. Rows may omit the clone size; those that give it use once, few, many or a size class.

D	V	J	size	CDR3	DNA
.	TRBV6-4	TRBJ2-2	.	CASSDRLNTGELFF	TGTGCCAGCAGTGATCGGTTGAACACCGGGGAGCTGTTTTTT
.	TRBV7-2	TRBJ1-5	many	CASSFGGYDQPQHF	TGTGCCAGCAGCTTCGGTGGGTACGATCAGCCCCAGCATTTT
.	TRBV6-5	TRBJ1-3	few	CASSYEPRVGNTIYF	TGTGCCAGCAGTTACGAACCCAGGGTCGGAAACACCATATATTTT
TRBD2	TRBV7-3	TRBJ2-1	.	CASSPTPGLATSKFF	TGTGCCAGCAGCCCCACGCCGGGACTAGCGACAAGCAAGTTCTTC
.	TRBV20-1	TRBJ1-3	few	CSARDPSKPSGNTIYF	TGCAGTGCTAGAGACCCGTCCAAGCCCTCTGGAAACACCATATATTTT
TRBD1	TRBV19	TRBJ1-2	.	CASRGPLTGEGYTF	TGTGCCAGTAGGGGTCCGCTCACAGGGGAAGGCTACACCTTC
TRBD2	TRBV25-1	TRBJ2-1	many	CASHSRAGGPLNEQFF	TGTGCCAGCCACTCAAGGGCGGGAGGCCCCCTAAATGAGCAGTTCTTC
TRBD2	TRBV9	TRBJ2-1	.	CASSVRAGDANEQFF	TGTGCCAGCAGCGTACGAGCGGGAGACGCGAATGAGCAGTTCTTC
.	TRBV20-1	TRBJ1-2	few	CSAHRTVTMANYGYTF	TGCAGTGCTCACCGGACGGTTACAATGGCCAACTATGGCTACACCTTC
TRBD1	TRBV20-1	TRBJ2-7	many	CSARQGARYEQYF	TGCAGTGCCAGACAGGGGGCTAGGTACGAGCAGTACTTC
TRBD2	TRBV5-1	TRBJ2-1	few	CASRSGLAIDEQFF	TGCGCCAGCAGGTCGGGACTAGCGATCGATGAGCAGTTCTTC
.	TRBV12-5	TRBJ1-1	.	CASGLVTGKTTEAFF	TGTGCTAGTGGTTTGGTAACAGGGAAGACAACTGAAGCTTTCTTT
TRBD1	TRBV28	TRBJ2-1	many	CASSSPRDRSRMWFF	TGTGCCAGCAGTTCCCCTCGGGACAGGTCGCGTATGTGGTTCTTC
TRBD2	TRBV5-5	TRBJ2-5	few	CASSLLKTSAQETQYF	TGTGCCAGCAGCTTGCTAAAAACTAGCGCGCAAGAGACCCAGTACTTC
TRBD2	TRBV15	TRBJ2-1	few	CATSTRLAGGLNEQFF	TGTGCCACCAGCACCCGACTAGCGGGAGGGCTCAATGAGCAGTTCTTC
.	TRBV6-4	TRBJ2-2	.	CASSEATGTGELFF	TGTGCCAGCAGTGAAGCGACTGGGACCGGGGAGCTGTTTTTT
TRBD2	TRBV4-3	TRBJ2-1	few	CASSQGRTSGSWYNEQFF	TGCGCCAGCAGCCAAGGGCGGACTAGCGGGAGTTGGTACAATGAGCAGTTCTTC
.	TRBV6-1	TRBJ2-7	once	CTSSTGTGGYYEQYF	TGTACCAGCAGTACCGGAACAGGAGGTTACTACGAGCAGTACTTC
.	TRBV6-1	TRBJ2-2	.	CASRMTPNTGELFF	TGTGCCAGCCGAATGACACCGAACACCGGGGAGCTGTTTTTT
.	TRBV11-2	TRBJ2-1	many	CASSLGGLQGTGSYNEQFF	TGTGCCAGCAGCTTAGGGGGCCTACAGGGGACTGGCTCCTACAATGAGCAGTTCTTC
.	TRBV7-9	TRBJ1-4	many	CASSSQGGSSNEKLFF	TGTGCCAGCAGCTCACAGGGAGGTTCATCTAATGAAAAACTGTTTTTT
.	TRBV5-1	TRBJ2-2	few	CASSDAQTNTGELFF	TGCGCCAGCAGCGACGCACAGACGAACACCGGGGAGCTGTTTTTT
.	TRBV30	TRBJ2-1	many	CAGWGDPGDEQFF	TGTGCCGGCTGGGGGGACCCTGGCGATGAGCAGTTCTTC
TRBD1	TRBV20-1	TRBJ1-1	many	CSARLGRTGSTEAFF	TGCAGTGCTAGATTGGGTAGGACAGGTTCTACTGAAGCTTTCTTT
.	TRBV20-1	TRBJ2-1	many	CSAQSTGWDEQFF	TGCAGTGCTCAATCGACCGGCTGGGATGAGCAGTTCTTC
.	TRBV12-3/TRBV12-4	TRBJ1-3	many	CASSLPGGAGGNTIYF	TGTGCCAGCAGTCTCCCGGGTGGGGCAGGGGGAAACACCATATATTTT
.	TRBV29-1	TRBJ2-6	many	CSIRDAGANVLTF	TGCAGCATCAGGGACGCTGGGGCCAACGTCCTGACTTTC
.	TRBV10-3	TRBJ2-3	few	CAISGGRGSTDTQYF	TGTGCCATCAGTGGTGGGCGCGGGAGCACAGATACGCAGTATTTT
TRBD1	TRBV5-1	TRBJ2-1	few	CASSATNRGNEQFF	TGCGCCAGCAGCGCTACAAACAGGGGCAATGAGCAGTTCTTC
.	TRBV6-1	TRBJ2-3	.	CASTAGSFSTDTQYF	TGTGCCAGCACGGCAGGGAGTTTCAGCACAGATACGCAGTATTTT
.	TRBV5-1	TRBJ1-5	many	CASSPGGEGQPQHF	TGCGCCAGCAGCCCCGGGGGGGAAGGACAGCCCCAGCATTTT
.	TRBV20-1	TRBJ1-4	.	CSASLTGTFNEKLFF	TGCAGTGCTAGTCTCACAGGGACCTTTAATGAAAAACTGTTTTTT
.	TRBV7-2	TRBJ2-3	many	CASSISPTSTDTQYF	TGTGCCAGCAGCATAAGCCCCACTAGCACAGATACGCAGTATTTT
TRBD1	TRBV24-1	TRBJ1-1	.	CATSEVKGGKENTEAFF	TGTGCCACCAGTGAAGTTAAAGGGGGCAAAGAAAACACTGAAGCTTTCTTT
.	TRBV29-1	TRBJ2-1	few	CSVDRDYNEQFF	TGCAGCGTTGATCGGGACTACAATGAGCAGTTCTTC
TRBD1	TRBV25-1	TRBJ1-5	.	CASSEGTGTNQPQHF	TGTGCCAGCAGCGAAGGGACAGGAACGAATCAGCCCCAGCATTTT
TRBD2	TRBV20-1	TRBJ2-1	.	CSAILGLAGSYNEQFF	TGCAGTGCTATATTGGGTCTAGCGGGGAGCTACAATGAGCAGTTCTTC
.	TRBV4-3	TRBJ2-3	.	CASSLQGLGHTDTQYF	TGCGCCAGCAGCCTTCAGGGGCTCGGCCACACAGATACGCAGTATTTT
.	TRBV5-1	TRBJ2-5	many	CASSGDLETQYF	TGCGCCAGCAGCGGGGACCTCGAGACCCAGTACTTC
TRBD2	TRBV5-1	TRBJ2-1	.	CASSLALAGANEQFF	TGCGCCAGCAGCTTGGCACTAGCGGGAGCCAATGAGCAGTTCTTC
TRBD2	TRBV11-2	TRBJ2-3	.	CASSLVYGRSGGTDTQYF	TGTGCCAGCAGCTTAGTATATGGGCGCAGCGGGGGCACAGATACGCAGTATTTT
.	TRBV20-1	TRBJ1-2	.	CSARDEGGFGYTF	TGCAGTGCTAGAGACGAGGGGGGCTTTGGCTACACCTTC
TRBD2	TRBV14	TRBJ2-3	few	CASSLSRAGDTDTQYF	TGTGCCAGCAGCCTTTCAAGGGCGGGAGACACAGATACGCAGTATTTT
TRBD2	TRBV5-6	TRBJ2-1	many	CASSVTSGPSSYNEQFF	TGTGCCAGCAGCGTGACTAGCGGCCCCAGCTCCTACAATGAGCAGTTCTTC
.	TRBV10-2	TRBJ2-4	.	CASKKTNLAKNIQYF	TGCGCCAGCAAGAAGACTAATCTAGCCAAAAACATTCAGTACTTC
.	TRBV5-6	TRBJ2-1	.	CASSLWGGGAGVGPNGEQFF	TGTGCCAGCAGCTTGTGGGGTGGGGGGGCCGGAGTGGGGCCGAATGGTGAGCAGTTCTTC
TRBD1	TRBV5-1	TRBJ1-3	.	CASSIDRAGNTIYF	TGCGCCAGCAGCATAGACAGGGCTGGAAACACCATATATTTT
TRBD2	TRBV20-1	TRBJ2-3	few	CSAPQRTSGRTDTQYF	TGCAGTGCTCCACAAAGGACTAGCGGGAGGACAGATACGCAGTATTTT
TRBD2	TRBV18	TRBJ2-7	many	CASSRGLAGYEQYF	TGTGCCAGCTCAAGGGGACTAGCGGGATACGAGCAGTACTTC
TRBD2	TRBV29-1	TRBJ2-7	many	CSASAGTSGAEQYF	TGCAGCGCATCCGCCGGGACTAGCGGGGCCGAGCAGTACTTC
TRBD2	TRBV10-3	TRBJ2-7	few	CAIRAGTSGSYEQYF	TGTGCCATCAGGGCCGGGACTAGCGGGAGTTACGAGCAGTACTTC
.	TRBV28	TRBJ2-2	many	CASSFDRRTTGELFF	TGTGCCAGCAGTTTCGACAGGCGGACCACCGGGGAGCTGTTTTTT
.	TRBV12-3/TRBV12-4	TRBJ1-5	.	CASSLVFGQPQHF	TGTGCCAGCAGTTTAGTATTCGGTCAGCCCCAGCATTTT